These 21 T cell receptor beta chains originate from one sample sequenced in a study of cytomegalovirus exposure and HLA in healthy donors. The PCR made use of 60 Vbeta and 13 Jbeta primers. The repertoire was sequenced with immunoSEQ multiplex PCR; TCRdb's copy has only in-frame clones and lacks some. The sample has some 110,000 clones, roughly 12% seen once; the top ten hold approximately 16%. Sequencing was done on a sample of PBMCs. The receptors shown here come from a middle-aged man in good health and CMV-seropositive.

The V and J genes are TRBV5-1 and TRBJ2-7; 9 bases map to TRBD1. The germline gives CDR1 SGHRS, CDR2 YFSETQ. Trimming took 4 bases from V and 5 from J; bases not matched to a gene: 10. CDR3 size: 15 residues. The CDR3 loop reads CASSLTGTGIHEQYF. DNA of the CDR3: TGCGCCAGCAGCCTGACCGGGACAGGGATCCACGAGCAGTACTTC.

This chain joins TRBV28 and TRBJ2-7; a possible D gene is TRBD1 (6 bases). V lost 1 base and J lost 4, with 23 bases in between. Germline V lookup: CDR1 MDHEN, CDR2 SYDVKM. The length of the CDR3 is 18 residues. CDR3 bases: TGTGCCAGCAGTTTATTTCTTAACCTTGGACAGATAGCTTACGAGCAGTACTTC. It translates to CASSLFLNLGQIAYEQYF.

This clone was seen a handful of times. The chain employs TRBV28 and TRBJ2-3; D not certain. The CDR3 totals 19 residues. Germline CDR1 MDHEN, CDR2 SYDVKM. Trimming took off 2 bases at V and 0 bases at J, with 21 bases between the two ends. The CDR3 spells CASSLPFARRYPSTDTQYF. CDR3 in DNA: TGTGCCAGCAGTTTACCCTTCGCCCGCAGGTACCCTAGCACAGATACGCAGTATTTT.

V gene TRBV6-1 combines with J gene TRBJ2-3, with D tentatively TRBD2 (5 bases). In germline, CDR1 is MNHNS, CDR2 SASEGT. The CDR3 has 15 amino acids. Trimming took 7 bases from V and 1 from J, leaving 15 bases between them. Here the CDR3 reads CASTTGSAGTDTQYF. CDR3 in DNA: TGTGCCAGCACCACGGGGAGCGCCGGCACAGATACGCAGTATTTT.

This clone showed up many times. The chain carries TRBV5-1 and TRBJ2-1, with 10 bases fitting TRBD1. This CDR3 contains 15 residues. V was clipped by 1 base and J by 8 bases; unmatched bases: 6. Germline V lookup: CDR1 SGHRS, CDR2 YFSETQ. The CDR3 region has the DNA TGCGCCAGCAGCTTGCGACAGGGGGCAGGGTATGAGCAGTTCTTC. This codes for CASSLRQGAGYEQFF.

The rearrangement links TRBV18 to TRBJ2-7, with a weak D call TRBD2 (6 bases). This CDR3 region has 14 residues. Trimming left V 3 bases short and J 5 bases short, with 14 bases between. Germline lookup yields CDR1 KGHSH and CDR2 LQKENI. The CDR3 DNA reads TGTGCCAGCTCACCTAGGGACTCCAGGGACGAGCAGTACTTC. Protein product: CASSPRDSRDEQYF. Drawing the rest from reference TRBV18 and TRBJ2-7, the complete variable domain is NAGVMQNPRHLVRRRGQEARLRCSPMKGHSHVYWYRQLPEEGLKFMVYLQKENIIDESGMPKERFSAEFPKEGPSILRIQQVVRGDSAAYFCASSPRDSRDEQYFGPGTRLTVT.

CDR3 DNA: TGTGCCAGCAGCTTAGTTGGGACTAAAAATGAGCAGTTCTTC. Translation gives CASSLVGTKNEQFF. This chain uses TRBV5-5 with TRBJ2-1; 7 positions match TRBD2. V gave up 2 bases and J gave up 7 bases; unmatched junction bases: 6. Germline V CDR1 and CDR2: SGHKS, YYEKEE (reference sequence). The CDR3 spans 14 residues.

This clone has just a few counts. The chain joins TRBV18 to TRBJ1-4; tentatively, D is TRBD1 (6 bases). Germline values: CDR1 KGHSH, CDR2 LQKENI. V was clipped by 6 bases and J by 7 bases, with 15 bases between them. This CDR3 spans 14 amino acids. The CDR3 sequence is CASSPGTLAEKLFF. CDR3 DNA sequence: TGTGCCAGCTCGCCCGGGACACTCGCTGAAAAACTGTTTTTT.

The rearrangement uses TRBV6-5 and TRBJ2-1; 7 bases match TRBD2. The length of the CDR3 is 15 residues. Looked up from germline, CDR1 is MNHEY and CDR2 is SVGAGI. V was pared by 0 bases and J by 7 bases, with 6 bases of the junction left unmatched. CDR3 amino acids: CASSYSAGVSNEQFF. CDR3 coding DNA: TGTGCCAGCAGTTACTCGGCGGGAGTGAGTAATGAGCAGTTCTTC.

This chain connects TRBV2 to TRBJ2-5, with a possible D match to TRBD1 (5 bases). The assigned J gene may be wrong: the sequence end matches TRBJ2-7 better. Germline loops: CDR1 SNHLY, CDR2 FYNNEI. This CDR3 has 14 amino acids. The DNA of the CDR3 is TGTGCCAGCAGGGCAGGCAGGGCCTCCTACGAGCAGTACTTC. It yields the protein CASRAGRASYEQYF.

V and J are TRBV29-1 and TRBJ1-1; a possible D gene is TRBD1 (5 bases). The CDR3 covers 13 residues. Trimming left V 4 bases short and J 1 base short, with 10 bases between. Per germline, CDR1 SQVTM and CDR2 ANQGSEA. The CDR3 here is CSVGGSPNTEAFF. CDR3 nucleotides: TGCAGCGTTGGGGGCAGCCCGAACACTGAAGCTTTCTTT.

This clone was picked up a small number of times. The J gene is TRBJ2-5, the V gene TRBV11-2; D might be TRBD1 (6 bases). The CDR3 runs 14 residues. Germline loops: CDR1 SGHAT, CDR2 FQNNGV. Trimming took 5 bases from V and 3 from J, leaving 13 bases between them. The CDR3 DNA is TGTGCCAGCAGCCGAGGGCAGGGGAAAGAGACCCAGTACTTC. Protein: CASSRGQGKETQYF.

This clone was detected only a few times. The J gene is TRBJ2-7, the V gene TRBV19; 16 nucleotides agree with TRBD2. The CDR3 contains 16 residues. Unmatched junction bases numbered 8, after V lost 3 bases and J lost 9 bases. Germline V lookup: CDR1 LNHDA, CDR2 SQIVND (reference sequence). CDR3 DNA: TGTGCCAGTAGTATGGGCGGGACTAGCGGGAGGGATCGGCAGTACTTC. Residues: CASSMGGTSGRDRQYF.

There are a few counts of this clone. The chain joins TRBV7-8 to TRBJ1-5; maybe TRBD1 (6 bases). The CDR3 spans 15 residues. V was shortened by 2 bases and J by 6 bases, with 14 bases between the two germline ends. The germline CDR1 and CDR2 sequences are SGHVS and FQNEAQ. The CDR3 loop reads CASSLSLTGSQPQHF. CDR3 bases: TGTGCCAGCAGCTTATCATTAACAGGGAGTCAGCCCCAGCATTTT.

The chain couples TRBV25-1 to TRBJ2-6, with D unresolved. V was clipped by 0 bases and J by 0 bases, with 6 bases between them. Germline V lookup: CDR1 MGHDK, CDR2 SYGVNS. The CDR3 extends over 16 amino acids. CDR3 bases: TGTGCCAGCAGTGAATACAGAATCTCTGGGGCCAACGTCCTGACTTTC. Residues: CASSEYRISGANVLTF.

The rearrangement joins TRBV5-1 to TRBJ1-6; 8 bases map to TRBD1. Unmatched junction bases numbered 6, after V lost 0 bases and J lost 10 bases. This CDR3 contains 15 residues. CDR1 and CDR2 from the germline V gene are SGHRS and YFSETQ. CDR3 region: CASSLDWTGLSPLHF. The DNA of the CDR3 is TGCGCCAGCAGCTTGGACTGGACAGGGCTATCACCCCTCCACTTT. The full variable domain, rest sourced from reference TRBV5-1 and TRBJ1-6, is KAGVTQTPRYLIKTRGQQVTLSCSPISGHRSVSWYQQTPGQGLQFLFEYFSETQRNKGNFPGRFSGRQFSNSRSEMNVSTLELGDSALYLCASSLDWTGLSPLHFGNGTRLTVT.

V gene TRBV7-9 combines with J gene TRBJ2-3; 9 bases agree with TRBD1. CDR1 is SEHNR and CDR2 is FQNEAQ in the germline V gene (reference sequence). CDR3 length equals 14 residues. The junction had 1 base not matched to a gene; V was cut back by 2 bases and J by 4 bases. CDR3 bases: TGTGCCAGCAGCTTACGACAGGGGGCAGATACGCAGTATTTT. Amino acid sequence: CASSLRQGADTQYF.

This clone came up a few times. The V call is TRBV7-8, the J call TRBJ2-7; 9 positions agree with TRBD1. From germline, CDR1 is SGHVS and CDR2 FQNEAQ. V lost 2 bases to trimming and J lost 4 bases; unmatched junction nucleotides: 15. The CDR3 runs to 18 residues. The CDR3 sequence is CASSLSRSVGGQGYEQYF. CDR3 DNA: TGTGCCAGCAGCTTATCTCGGTCAGTAGGGGGACAGGGTTACGAGCAGTACTTC.

The V gene is TRBV14, the J gene TRBJ1-4; D possibly corresponds to TRBD1 (6 bases). The CDR3 has 13 residues. The germline gives CDR1 SGHDN, CDR2 FVKESK. Trimming took 6 bases from V and 4 from J, leaving 9 bases between them. CDR3 residues: CASSDRINEKLFF. In DNA form, the CDR3 reads TGTGCCAGCAGTGACAGGATTAATGAAAAACTGTTTTTT.

The CDR3: CASGSDEELAGWAGELFF. Here the CDR3 DNA reads TGTGCTAGTGGTTCCGACGAGGAACTAGCGGGATGGGCCGGGGAGCTGTTTTTT. The V gene is TRBV12-5, the J gene TRBJ2-2; 10 bases align to TRBD2. Germline V gives CDR1 LGHNT, CDR2 FRNRAP. The CDR3 contains 18 residues. With 4 bases clipped from V and 6 bases from J, the junction kept 14 bases outside the gene matches.

This clone appeared a few times. This chain uses TRBV7-2 with TRBJ1-2; D might be TRBD1 (6 bases). V lost 11 bases to trimming and J lost 3 bases, with 19 bases between them. CDR3 length equals 14 residues. Germline CDR1 and CDR2: SGHTA and FQGNSA. The CDR3 spells CASITPGVDYGYTF. The CDR3 DNA follows: TGTGCCTCGATTACCCCAGGGGTGGACTATGGCTACACCTTC. The full variable domain, with the rest looked up from reference TRBV7-2 and TRBJ1-2, is GAGVSQSPSNKVTEKGKDVELRCDPISGHTALYWYRQSLGQGLEFLIYFQGNSAPDKSGLPSDRFSAERTGGSVSTLTIQRTQQEDSAVYLCASITPGVDYGYTFGSGTRLTVV.